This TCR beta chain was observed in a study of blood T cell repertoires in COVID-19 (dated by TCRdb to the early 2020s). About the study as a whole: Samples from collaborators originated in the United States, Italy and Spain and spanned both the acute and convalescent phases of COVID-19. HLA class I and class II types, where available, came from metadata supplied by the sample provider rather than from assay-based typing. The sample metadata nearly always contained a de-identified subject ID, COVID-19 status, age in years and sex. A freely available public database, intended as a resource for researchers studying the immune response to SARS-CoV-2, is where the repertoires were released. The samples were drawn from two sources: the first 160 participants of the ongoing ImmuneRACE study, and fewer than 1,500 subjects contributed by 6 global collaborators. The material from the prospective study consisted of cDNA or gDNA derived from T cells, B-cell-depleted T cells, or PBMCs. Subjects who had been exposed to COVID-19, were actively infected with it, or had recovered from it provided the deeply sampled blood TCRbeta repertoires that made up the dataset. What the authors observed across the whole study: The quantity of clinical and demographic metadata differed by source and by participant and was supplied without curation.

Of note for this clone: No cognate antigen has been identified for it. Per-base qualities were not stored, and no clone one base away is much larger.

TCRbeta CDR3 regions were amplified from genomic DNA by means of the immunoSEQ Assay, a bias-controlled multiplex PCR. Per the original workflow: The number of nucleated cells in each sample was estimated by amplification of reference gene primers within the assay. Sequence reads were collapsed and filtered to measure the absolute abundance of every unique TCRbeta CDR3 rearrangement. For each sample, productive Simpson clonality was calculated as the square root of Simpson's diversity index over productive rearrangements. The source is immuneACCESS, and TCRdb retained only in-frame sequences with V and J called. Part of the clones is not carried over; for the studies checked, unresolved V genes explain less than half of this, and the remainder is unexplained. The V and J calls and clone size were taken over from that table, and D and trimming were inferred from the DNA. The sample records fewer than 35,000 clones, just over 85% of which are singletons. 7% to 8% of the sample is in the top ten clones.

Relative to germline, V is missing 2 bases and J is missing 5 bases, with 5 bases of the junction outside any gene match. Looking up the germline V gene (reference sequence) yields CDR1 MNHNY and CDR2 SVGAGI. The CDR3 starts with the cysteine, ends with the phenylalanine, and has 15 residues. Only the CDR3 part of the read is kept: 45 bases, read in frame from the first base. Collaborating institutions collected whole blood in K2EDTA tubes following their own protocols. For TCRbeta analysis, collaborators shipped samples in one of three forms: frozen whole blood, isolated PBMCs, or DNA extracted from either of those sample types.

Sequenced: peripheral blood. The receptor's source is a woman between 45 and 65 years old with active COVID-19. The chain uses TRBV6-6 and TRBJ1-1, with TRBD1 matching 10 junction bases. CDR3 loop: CASSYTGQGGTEAFF. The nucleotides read TGTGCCAGCAGTTACACAGGACAGGGGGGGACTGAAGCTTTCTTT.